This note documents a single TCR beta chain sequence. This CDR3 is 15 amino acids long. CDR1 GTSNPN and CDR2 SVGIG come from the germline V gene (reference sequence). The V gene end was trimmed by 3 bases and the J gene end by 4 bases; junction bases not matched to a gene: 5. Sequencing used immunoSEQ multiplex PCR; TCRdb keeps in-frame clones, though not all of them. There are roughly 150,000 clones in the sample; 85% to 95% occur only once, and under 6.5% lies in the top ten. This entry belongs to a study of T cell responses to AZD1222 COVID-19 vaccine. This TCR was recovered from an adult in good health. The sequencing here drew on peripheral blood, taken on day 0 of AZD1222 vaccination. This rearrangement joins TRBV30 to TRBJ2-2; 10 bases are a match to TRBD1. CDR3 protein: CAWRGGQGFTGELFF. The CDR3 region has the DNA TGTGCCTGGAGAGGGGGACAGGGGTTCACCGGGGAGCTGTTTTTT.